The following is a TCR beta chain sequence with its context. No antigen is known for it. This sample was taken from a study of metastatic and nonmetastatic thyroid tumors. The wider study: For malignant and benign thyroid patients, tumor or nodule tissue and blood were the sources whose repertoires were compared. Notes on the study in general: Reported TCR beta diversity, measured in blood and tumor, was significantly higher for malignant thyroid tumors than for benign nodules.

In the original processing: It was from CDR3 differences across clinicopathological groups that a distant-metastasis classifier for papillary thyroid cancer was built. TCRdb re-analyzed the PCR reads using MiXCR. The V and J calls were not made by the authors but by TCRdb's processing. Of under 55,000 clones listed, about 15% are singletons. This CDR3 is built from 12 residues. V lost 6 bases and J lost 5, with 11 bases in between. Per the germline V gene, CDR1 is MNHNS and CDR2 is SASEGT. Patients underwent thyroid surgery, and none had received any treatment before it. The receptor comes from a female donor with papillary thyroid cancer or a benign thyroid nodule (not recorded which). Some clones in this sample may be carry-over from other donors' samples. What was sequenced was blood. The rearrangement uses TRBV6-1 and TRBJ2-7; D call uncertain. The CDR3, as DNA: TGTGCCAGCAGAGACGGACCCGACGAGCAGTACTTC. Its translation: CASRDGPDEQYF.